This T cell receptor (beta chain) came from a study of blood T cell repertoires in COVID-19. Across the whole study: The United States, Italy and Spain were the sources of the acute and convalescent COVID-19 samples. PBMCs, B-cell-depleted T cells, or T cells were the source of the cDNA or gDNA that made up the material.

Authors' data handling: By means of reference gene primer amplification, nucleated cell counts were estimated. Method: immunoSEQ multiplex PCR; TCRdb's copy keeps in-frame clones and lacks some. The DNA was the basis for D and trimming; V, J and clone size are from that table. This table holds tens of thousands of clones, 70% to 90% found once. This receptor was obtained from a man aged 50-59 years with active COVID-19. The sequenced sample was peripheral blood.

The CDR3, as DNA: TGTGCCAGCGGTAGCGGGGCGGACACCGGGGAGCTGTTTTTT. Amino acids: CASGSGADTGELFF. The J gene is TRBJ2-2, the V gene TRBV27, with 8 nucleotides matching TRBD2. The CDR3 consists of 14 residues. Unmatched junction bases numbered 5, after V lost 8 bases and J lost 3 bases. Germline V gives CDR1 MNHEY, CDR2 SMNVEV (reference sequence).